Below are 6 T cell receptor beta chains sequenced from a single sample in a study of cytomegalovirus exposure and HLA in healthy donors. It was with 60 Vbeta and 13 Jbeta primers that the PCR ran. Libraries were prepared by immunoSEQ multiplex PCR; TCRdb keeps only in-frame clonotypes and omits some of them. The table has around 210,000 clones, approximately 80% seen once; the top ten hold roughly 3%. The sample comprised PBMCs. The receptor source for this set is a woman younger than 45 in good health and CMV-seronegative.

The chain employs TRBV7-9 and TRBJ2-5, with D perhaps matching TRBD2 (7 bases). In germline, CDR1 is SEHNR, CDR2 FQNEAQ (reference sequence). Trimming cost V 6 bases and J 5 bases, with 22 bases left between them. This CDR3 is 16 amino acids long. In nucleotides, the CDR3 is TGTGCCAGCAGGACCAAAGGCCCGGGGGGCGTCGAGACCCAGTACTTC. Amino acids: CASRTKGPGGVETQYF. Variable domain in full (rest from reference TRBV7-9 and TRBJ2-5): DTGVSQNPRHKITKRGQNVTFRCDPISEHNRLYWYRQTLGQGPEFLTYFQNEAQLEKSRLLSDRFSAERPKGSFSTLEIQRTEQGDSAMYLCASRTKGPGGVETQYFGPGTRLLVL.

V is TRBV28 and J is TRBJ2-7; tentatively, D is TRBD2 (6 bases). CDR3 length equals 16 residues. V lost 2 bases to trimming and J lost 2 bases, with 16 bases between them. From germline, CDR1 is MDHEN and CDR2 SYDVKM. CDR3 sequence: CASSLGEAEAPYEQYF. CDR3 sequence (DNA): TGTGCCAGCAGTTTAGGGGAGGCTGAAGCCCCCTACGAGCAGTACTTC.

The rearrangement links TRBV19 to TRBJ2-7, with a tentative D call TRBD1 (6 bases). The CDR3 length is 12 residues. Germline V gives CDR1 LNHDA, CDR2 SQIVND (reference sequence). The germline V and J ends were trimmed by 5 bases and 6 bases, with 11 bases remaining between them. The CDR3 region is CASSVQGFEQYF. The CDR3 DNA sequence: TGTGCCAGTAGTGTCCAGGGGTTCGAGCAGTACTTC.

The chain combines TRBV29-1 with TRBJ1-2; 9 bases are a match to TRBD1. In germline, CDR1 is SQVTM, CDR2 ANQGSEA. The CDR3 totals 14 residues. The V and J ends lost 3 bases and 8 bases, in that order; junction bases with no gene match: 10. CDR3 sequence: CSVDALGQGLGYTF. In DNA form, the CDR3 reads TGCAGCGTTGATGCGTTGGGACAGGGTTTGGGCTACACCTTC.

The V call is TRBV19, the J call TRBJ2-3, with D possibly TRBD2 on 5 matching bases. The CDR3 sequence is 15 residues long. The germline gives CDR1 LNHDA, CDR2 SQIVND (reference sequence). The V gene lost 1 base and the J gene lost 2 bases, with 10 bases spanning the gap. CDR3 in amino acids: CASSIVTGTTDTQYF. CDR3 coding DNA: TGTGCCAGTAGTATAGTAACGGGAACCACAGATACGCAGTATTTT.

V and J are TRBV5-1 and TRBJ2-1; 8 bases align to TRBD2. The CDR3 runs to 16 residues. Germline CDR1 reads SGHRS; CDR2 reads YFSETQ. The V segment lost 9 bases and the J segment 9 bases; nucleotides outside the gene matches: 20. The CDR3 bases are TGCGCCACCGCGTTGACGGGGGGGGGCCCTTATAGTGAGCAGTTCTTC. Amino acid sequence: CATALTGGGPYSEQFF.